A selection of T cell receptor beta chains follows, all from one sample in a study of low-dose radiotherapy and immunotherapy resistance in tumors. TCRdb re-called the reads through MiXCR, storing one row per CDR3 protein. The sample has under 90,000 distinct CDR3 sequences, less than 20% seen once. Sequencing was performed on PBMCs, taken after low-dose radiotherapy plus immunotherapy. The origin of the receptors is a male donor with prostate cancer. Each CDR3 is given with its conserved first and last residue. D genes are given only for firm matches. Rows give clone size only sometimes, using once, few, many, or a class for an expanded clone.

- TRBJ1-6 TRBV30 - TGTGCTTGGAGTGTAAGTGGAGGGGCCGCACCCATCCACTTT CAWSVSGGAAPIHF
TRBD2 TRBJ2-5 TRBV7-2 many TGTGCCAGCAGCTTTAGCGGGAAAGGAGAGACCCAGTACTTC CASSFSGKGETQYF
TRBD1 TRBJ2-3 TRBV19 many TGTGCCAGTAGCCACACAGGGGCTAGCACAGATACGCAGTATTTT CASSHTGASTDTQYF
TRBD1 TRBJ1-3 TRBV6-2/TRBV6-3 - TGTGCCAGCAGCCGCGGGACAGGGAGCTCTGGAAACACCATATATTTT CASSRGTGSSGNTIYF
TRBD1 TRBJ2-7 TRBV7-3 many TGTGCCAGCAGCCGGGACAGGACAGTCCACGAGCAGTACTTC CASSRDRTVHEQYF
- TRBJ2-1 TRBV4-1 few TGCGCCAGCAGCGTGGGAACCCCCAATGAGCAGTTCTTC CASSVGTPNEQFF
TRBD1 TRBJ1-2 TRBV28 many TGTGCCAGCAGTTTAAACAGGGGTAGTCGGGGCTACACCTTC CASSLNRGSRGYTF
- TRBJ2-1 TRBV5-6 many TGTGCCAGCAGCTTGGGCTCCAATGAGCAGTTCTTC CASSLGSNEQFF
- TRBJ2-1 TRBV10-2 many TGCGCCAGCAGTGAGTCGTCGGCAGGGCCCTACAATGAGCAGTTCTTC CASSESSAGPYNEQFF
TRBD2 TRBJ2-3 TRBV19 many TGTGCCAGTAGTATATTCGCTAGCGGGAGCACAGATACGCAGTATTTT CASSIFASGSTDTQYF
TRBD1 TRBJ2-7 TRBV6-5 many TGTGCCAGCAGGACAGGGCGCTACGAGCAGTACTTC CASRTGRYEQYF
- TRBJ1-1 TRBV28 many TGTGCCAGCAGTACCGGGGGCGCGAACACTGAAGCTTTCTTT CASSTGGANTEAFF
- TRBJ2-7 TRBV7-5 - - CISVPGGQDSYEQYF
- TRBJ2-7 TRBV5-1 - TGCGCCAGCAGCACGGGTTCTTCTACTACGGAGCAGTACTTC CASSTGSSTTEQYF
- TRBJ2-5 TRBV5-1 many TGCGCCAGCAGCTTGTTTGATTCGGAGACCCAGTACTTC CASSLFDSETQYF
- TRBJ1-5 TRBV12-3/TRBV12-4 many TGTGCCAGCAGTTTACAGGGGATCTATAGCAATCAGCCCCAGCATTTT CASSLQGIYSNQPQHF
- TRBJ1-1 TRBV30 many TGTGCCTGGACATGGACAGTGAACACTGAAGCTTTCTTT CAWTWTVNTEAFF
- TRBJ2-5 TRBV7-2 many TGTGCCAGCAGCTTAGGCGGCGGGAAAGAGACCCAGTACTTC CASSLGGGKETQYF
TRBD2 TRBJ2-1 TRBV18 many TGTGCCAGCTCACCCCTTTCGCGGGAGCTATCCTACAATGAGCAGTTCTTC CASSPLSRELSYNEQFF
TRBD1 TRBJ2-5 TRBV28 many TGTGCCAGCAGTTACCGACAGGGTCGGGAAGAGACCCAGTACTTC CASSYRQGREETQYF
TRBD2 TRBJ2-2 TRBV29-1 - TGCAGCGTTGAGTGGGGGGGAGGCACCGGGGAGCTGTTTTTT CSVEWGGGTGELFF
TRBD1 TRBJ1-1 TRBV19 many TGTGCCAGTAGTCCGAGGGACAGAAAGAACACTGAAGCTTTCTTT CASSPRDRKNTEAFF
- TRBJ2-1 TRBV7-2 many TGTGCCAGCAGCTTAGCGGGAGCCTCCTCCTACAATGAGCAGTTCTTC CASSLAGASSYNEQFF
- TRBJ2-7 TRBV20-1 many TGCAGTGCTAGCCTGACTAGCTACGAGCAGTACTTC CSASLTSYEQYF
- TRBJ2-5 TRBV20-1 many TGCAGTGCTAGAGTTGGGGAATCGGTTCAAGAGACCCAGTACTTC CSARVGESVQETQYF
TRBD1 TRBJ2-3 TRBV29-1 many TGCAGCGTGGATGGGACAGGGAGATCTAGCACAGATACGCAGTATTTT CSVDGTGRSSTDTQYF
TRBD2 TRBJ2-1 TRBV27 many TGTGCCAGCTCCCTACGGGCGGGAGGAACGATAAGGTCCTACAATGAGCAGTTCTTC CASSLRAGGTIRSYNEQFF
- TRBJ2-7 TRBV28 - TGTGCCAACTGGACGGCGGAGGACTACGAGCAGTACTTC CANWTAEDYEQYF
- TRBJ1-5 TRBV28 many TGTGCCAGCAGTATAAATAGCAATCAGCCCCAGCATTTT CASSINSNQPQHF
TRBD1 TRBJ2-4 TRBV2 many TGTGCCAGCAGCGTGGGACAGATAATTCAGTACTTC CASSVGQIIQYF
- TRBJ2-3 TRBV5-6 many TGTGCCAGCAGCTTAAGTAGTCGCGGGATAACGGATACGCAGTATTTT CASSLSSRGITDTQYF